This T cell receptor beta chain was captured in a study of T-cell reconstitution after alpha-beta-depleted transplantation in children. There are 13 residues in the CDR3. CDR1 and CDR2 from the germline V gene are SQVTM and ANQGSEA. Trimming took off 4 bases at V and 5 bases at J, with 14 bases between the two ends. The library targeted TCRbeta and was prepared with unique molecular identifiers. TCRdb re-called the PCR reads through MiXCR, storing one row per CDR3 protein. This sample has about 540,000 distinct CDR3 sequences, with roughly 18% found just once. The TCR comes from a human donor who donated a stem cell graft to a child with acute lymphoblastic leukemia. The chain has TRBV29-1 and TRBJ1-1, with D perhaps TRBD1 (6 bases). This sample comprised PBMCs from the stem cell graft donor, obtained from the stem cell graft. The CDR3 coding sequence is TGCAGCGTTGCGGGGGGCCCAAGGACTGAAGCTTTCTTT. Encoded protein: CSVAGGPRTEAFF. The variable domain in full, with the rest retrieved from reference TRBV29-1 and TRBJ1-1, is SAVISQKPSRDICQRGTSLTIQCQVDSQVTMMFWYRQQPGQSLTLIATANQGSEATYESGFVIDKFPISRPNLTFSTLTVSNMSPEDSSIYLCSVAGGPRTEAFFGQGTRLTVV.